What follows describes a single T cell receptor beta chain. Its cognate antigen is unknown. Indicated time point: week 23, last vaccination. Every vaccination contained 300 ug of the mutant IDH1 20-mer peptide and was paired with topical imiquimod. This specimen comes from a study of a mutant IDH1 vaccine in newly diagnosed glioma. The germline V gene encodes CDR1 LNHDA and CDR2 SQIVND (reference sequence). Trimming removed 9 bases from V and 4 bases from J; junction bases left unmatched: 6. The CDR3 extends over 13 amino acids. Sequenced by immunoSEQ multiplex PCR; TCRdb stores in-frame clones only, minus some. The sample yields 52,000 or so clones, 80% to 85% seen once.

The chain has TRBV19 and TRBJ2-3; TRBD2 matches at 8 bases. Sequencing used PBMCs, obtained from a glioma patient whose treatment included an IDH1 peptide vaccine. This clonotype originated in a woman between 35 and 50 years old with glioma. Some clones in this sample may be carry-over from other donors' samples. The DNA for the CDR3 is TGTGCCAGCCAGGCGGGGGGCCCAGATACGCAGTATTTT. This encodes CASQAGGPDTQYF. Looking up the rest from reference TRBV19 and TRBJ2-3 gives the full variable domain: DGGITQSPKYLFRKEGQNVTLSCEQNLNHDAMYWYRQDPGQGLRLIYYSQIVNDFQKGDIAEGYSVSREKKESFPLTVTSAQKNPTAFYLCASQAGGPDTQYFGPGTRLTVL.